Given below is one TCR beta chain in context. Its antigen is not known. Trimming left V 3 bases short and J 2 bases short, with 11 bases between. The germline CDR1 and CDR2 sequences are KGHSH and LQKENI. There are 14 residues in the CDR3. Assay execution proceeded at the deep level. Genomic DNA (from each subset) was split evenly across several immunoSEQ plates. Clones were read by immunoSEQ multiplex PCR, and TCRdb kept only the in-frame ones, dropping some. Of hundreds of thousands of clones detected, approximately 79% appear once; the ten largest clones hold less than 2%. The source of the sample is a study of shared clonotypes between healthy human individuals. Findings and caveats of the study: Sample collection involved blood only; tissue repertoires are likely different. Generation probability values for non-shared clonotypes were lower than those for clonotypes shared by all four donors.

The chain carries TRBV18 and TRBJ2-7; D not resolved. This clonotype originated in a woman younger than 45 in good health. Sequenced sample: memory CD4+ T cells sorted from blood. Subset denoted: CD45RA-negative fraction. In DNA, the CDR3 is TGTGCCAGCTCACCGGATAGCTTTGCCTACGAGCAGTACTTC. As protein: CASSPDSFAYEQYF.